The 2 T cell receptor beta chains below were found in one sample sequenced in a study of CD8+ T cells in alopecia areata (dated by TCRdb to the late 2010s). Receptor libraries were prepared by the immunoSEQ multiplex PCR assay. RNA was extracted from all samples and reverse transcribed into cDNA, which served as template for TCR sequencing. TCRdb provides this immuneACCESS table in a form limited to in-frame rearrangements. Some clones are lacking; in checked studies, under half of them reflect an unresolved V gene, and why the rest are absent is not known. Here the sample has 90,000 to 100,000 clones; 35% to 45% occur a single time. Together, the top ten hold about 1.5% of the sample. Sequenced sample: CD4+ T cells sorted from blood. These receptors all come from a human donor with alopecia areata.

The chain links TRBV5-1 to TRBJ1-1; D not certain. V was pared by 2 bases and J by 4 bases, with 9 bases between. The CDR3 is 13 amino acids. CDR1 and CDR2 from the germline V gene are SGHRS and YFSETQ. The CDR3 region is CASSLTGSTEAFF. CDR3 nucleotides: TGCGCCAGCAGCTTAACGGGTAGCACTGAAGCTTTCTTT.

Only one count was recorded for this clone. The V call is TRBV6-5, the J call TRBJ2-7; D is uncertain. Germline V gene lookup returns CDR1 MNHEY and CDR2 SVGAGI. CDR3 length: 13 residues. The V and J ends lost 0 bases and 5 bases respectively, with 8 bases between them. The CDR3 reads CASSYSNTNEQYF. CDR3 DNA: TGTGCCAGCAGTTACTCGAATACGAACGAGCAGTACTTC.